Listed below are T cell receptor beta chains from one sample, sequenced in a study of T cells in Graves' hyperthyroidism and ophthalmopathy. TCRdb re-derived calls from the multiplex PCR reads in MiXCR, one entry per CDR3 protein. The sample consists of a few hundred thousand distinct CDR3 sequences, around 16% of them appearing once. Material for sequencing was blood. These receptors all come from a woman younger than 45 with Graves' hyperthyroidism. Each CDR3 is given with its conserved first and last residue. Each record gives: clone size, V gene, J gene, D gene, CDR3 protein, CDR3 DNA. A D gene is named only where the DNA matches it firmly. Size values are once, few and many counts, or a class for expanded clones, and some rows have none.

few	TRBV7-9	TRBJ1-2	-	CASSLRAGAQESGRTF	TGTGCCAGCAGCTTACGGGCAGGGGCCCAGGAATCTGGTAGGACCTTC
-	TRBV5-1	TRBJ1-3	TRBD1	CASSTADRALDTIYF	TGCGCCAGCAGTACTGCGGACAGGGCGTTGGACACCATATATTTT
-	TRBV20-1	TRBJ1-1	-	CSAGGGMNTEAFF	TGCAGTGCGGGGGGGGGGATGAACACTGAAGCTTTCTTT
many	TRBV19	TRBJ2-7	-	CASSIEGSLQTYEQYF	TGTGCCAGTAGTATTGAGGGCTCACTTCAAACCTACGAGCAGTACTTC
many	TRBV30	TRBJ1-1	-	CAWSIGRTEAFF	TGTGCCTGGAGTATTGGGAGGACTGAAGCTTTCTTT
many	TRBV2	TRBJ2-1	-	CASSVRPNPNEQFF	TGTGCCAGCAGTGTCCGGCCTAACCCCAATGAGCAGTTCTTC
once	TRBV27	TRBJ2-7	-	CASSPGPTGEQYF	TGTGCCAGCAGTCCTGGGCCGACGGGTGAGCAGTACTTC
many	TRBV6-2/TRBV6-3	TRBJ2-1	-	CASTSNKGIGPNEQFF	TGTGCCAGCACCTCCAACAAGGGGATTGGGCCCAATGAGCAGTTCTTC
many	TRBV7-9	TRBJ2-1	-	CASSLLGAYNEQFF	TGTGCCAGCAGCTTATTGGGGGCCTACAATGAGCAGTTCTTC
-	TRBV7-9	TRBJ1-3	-	CASSLAMAGNTIYF	TGTGCCAGCAGCTTAGCTATGGCTGGAAACACCATATATTTT
few	TRBV18	TRBJ1-6	-	CASSPPGGLGSPLHF	TGTGCCAGCTCACCACCGGGGGGGCTCGGTTCACCCCTCCACTTT
few	TRBV20-1	TRBJ2-3	TRBD2	CSARELLAGGSDTQYF	TGCAGTGCTAGAGAACTCCTAGCGGGAGGGTCAGATACGCAGTATTTT
many	TRBV20-1	TRBJ2-7	TRBD2	CSASLAAYEQYF	TGCAGTGCTAGTCTAGCGGCCTACGAGCAGTACTTC
many	TRBV20-1	TRBJ2-1	TRBD2	CSAKSGGLAYEQFF	TGCAGTGCCAAAAGTGGGGGACTAGCGTATGAGCAGTTCTTC
many	TRBV11-2	TRBJ2-7	TRBD2	CASSSGGGGLAFYEQYF	TGTGCCAGCAGCTCCGGCGGGGGTGGACTAGCGTTCTACGAGCAGTACTTC
many	TRBV6-1	TRBJ1-3	TRBD1	CASRDILDRRITTIYF	TGTGCCAGCAGGGACATCCTGGACAGGAGGATTACCACCATATATTTT
many	TRBV2	TRBJ2-7	-	CASNGRDTSPYEQYF	TGTGCCAGCAACGGCAGGGATACTTCACCCTACGAGCAGTACTTC
many	TRBV28	TRBJ1-2	TRBD1	CASSPPGQGAFGYTF	TGTGCCAGCAGCCCCCCCGGGCAGGGGGCTTTCGGCTACACCTTC
few	TRBV30	TRBJ2-6	TRBD1	CAGYAGTGRSGANVLTF	TGTGCCGGGTACGCCGGGACAGGGAGGTCTGGGGCCAACGTCCTGACTTTC
-	TRBV19	TRBJ1-1	-	CASSITGKNTEAFF	TGTGCCAGTAGTATTACGGGGAAGAACACTGAAGCTTTCTTT
few	TRBV20-1	TRBJ2-3	TRBD2	CSAGKRERTDTQYF	TGCAGTGCTGGAAAGCGGGAGCGCACAGATACGCAGTATTTT
once	TRBV6-2/TRBV6-3	TRBJ2-1	TRBD2	CASRSGTSTFF	TGTGCCAGCAGATCCGGGACTAGCACGTTCTTC
many	TRBV18	TRBJ2-7	-	CASSPGVASEQYF	TGTGCCAGCTCACCGGGGGTAGCGTCGGAGCAGTACTTC
many	TRBV7-2	TRBJ2-1	TRBD2	CASSPGREGSSYNEQFF	TGTGCCAGCAGCCCCGGGCGGGAGGGGAGCTCCTACAATGAGCAGTTCTTC
many	TRBV10-3	TRBJ2-7	-	CAISERGRVIGEQYF	TGTGCCATCAGTGAGAGGGGCAGGGTCATCGGCGAGCAGTACTTC
-	TRBV27	TRBJ1-4	TRBD1	CASSPGQHLPNSEKLFF	TGTGCCAGCAGCCCGGGACAGCACCTTCCGAACAGTGAAAAACTGTTTTTT
-	TRBV6-1	TRBJ2-3	-	CASTRRGTGSGDTQYF	TGTGCCAGCACTCGTAGGGGGACCGGGAGCGGCGATACGCAGTATTTT
many	TRBV20-1	TRBJ1-1	TRBD1	CSANRDSDNTEAFF	TGCAGTGCGAACCGGGACAGTGACAACACTGAAGCTTTCTTT
-	TRBV9	TRBJ2-6	-	CASSHTYPQGTSGANVLTF	TGTGCCAGCAGCCATACCTACCCTCAGGGAACCTCTGGGGCCAACGTCCTGACTTTC
-	TRBV20-1	TRBJ1-5	-	CSARTDPNQPQHF	TGCAGTGCTCGAACCGACCCGAATCAGCCCCAGCATTTT
many	TRBV5-1	TRBJ2-3	TRBD2	CASSYDGTSGTSTDTQYF	TGCGCCAGCAGCTACGACGGGACTAGCGGAACTAGCACAGATACGCAGTATTTT
-	TRBV30	TRBJ1-6	-	CAWGRNSPLHF	TGTGCCTGGGGAAGGAATTCACCCCTCCACTTT
few	TRBV6-1	TRBJ2-7	-	CASSLETSYEQYF	TGTGCCAGCAGTCTTGAGACTAGCTACGAGCAGTACTTC
many	TRBV20-1	TRBJ2-3	-	CSVRGVGTDTQYF	TGCAGTGTGCGGGGAGTGGGAACAGATACGCAGTATTTT
many	TRBV14	TRBJ2-5	-	CASSQDRREWQETQYF	TGTGCCAGCAGCCAAGACCGCCGGGAGTGGCAAGAGACCCAGTACTTC
few	TRBV10-2	TRBJ1-6	TRBD1	CASKKTGGDNSPLHF	TGCGCCAGCAAGAAGACAGGGGGTGATAATTCACCCCTCCACTTT
few	TRBV5-1	TRBJ2-1	-	CASRGSQPTYNEQFF	TGCGCCAGCAGAGGTTCCCAGCCTACCTACAATGAGCAGTTCTTC
many	TRBV18	TRBJ2-7	-	CASSPKGGSDEQYF	TGTGCCAGCTCACCGAAAGGAGGGTCCGACGAGCAGTACTTC
many	TRBV15	TRBJ2-1	-	CATSRDHGVRFF	TGTGCCACCAGCAGAGATCACGGGGTTCGGTTCTTC
many	TRBV18	TRBJ1-4	TRBD1	CASSPQGAQEEKLFF	TGTGCCAGCTCACCACAGGGGGCGCAGGAGGAAAAACTGTTTTTT
-	TRBV5-5	TRBJ2-7	-	CASSSAPYEQYF	TGTGCCAGCAGTTCCGCCCCCTACGAGCAGTACTTC
many	TRBV18	TRBJ2-1	TRBD1	CASSPGQGFDEQFF	TGTGCCAGCTCACCGGGACAGGGCTTCGATGAGCAGTTCTTC
-	TRBV7-2	TRBJ2-1	-	CASSSLGGGGGVSSYNEQFF	TGTGCCAGCAGCTCCTTGGGGGGAGGCGGCGGGGTGAGCTCCTACAATGAGCAGTTCTTC
-	TRBV5-6	TRBJ2-3	TRBD2	CASSLGGTSGGPDTQYF	TGTGCCAGCAGCTTGGGCGGGACTAGCGGGGGGCCAGATACGCAGTATTTT
-	TRBV7-9	TRBJ1-1	-	CAGSLDSMNTEAFF	TGTGCCGGCAGCCTCGACAGTATGAACACTGAAGCTTTCTTT
-	TRBV6-1	TRBJ2-4	-	CASSGWSPAWAKNIQYF	TGTGCCAGCAGTGGATGGTCGCCTGCCTGGGCCAAAAACATTCAGTACTTC
-	TRBV12-3/TRBV12-4	TRBJ1-5	TRBD1	CASSTDRGRQPQHF	TGTGCCAGCAGTACCGACAGGGGGCGTCAGCCCCAGCATTTT
many	TRBV12-3/TRBV12-4	TRBJ1-5	-	CASSLELGSNQPQHF	TGTGCCAGCAGTTTAGAGTTGGGTAGCAATCAGCCCCAGCATTTT
many	TRBV7-2	TRBJ1-2	-	CASSGYGPTANYGYTF	TGTGCCAGCAGTGGTTACGGACCGACCGCTAACTATGGCTACACCTTC
-	TRBV5-1	TRBJ2-4	-	CASSLDQGYIQYF	TGCGCCAGCAGCTTGGATCAGGGTTACATTCAGTACTTC
-	TRBV30	TRBJ1-2	-	CAWSVSLQGCGYTF	TGTGCCTGGAGTGTATCCCTCCAGGGATGTGGCTACACCTTC
many	TRBV10-1	TRBJ2-1	-	CASSDWAAEQFF	TGCGCCAGCAGTGACTGGGCTGCTGAGCAGTTCTTC
many	TRBV6-1	TRBJ2-1	-	CASSYGGSYNEQFF	TGTGCCAGCAGTTATGGTGGTTCCTACAATGAGCAGTTCTTC
-	TRBV7-9	TRBJ2-4	-	CASSFGPTKNIQYF	TGTGCCAGCAGCTTTGGACCGACCAAAAACATTCAGTACTTC
-	TRBV20-1	TRBJ1-5	-	CSARDPGGVGNQPQHF	TGCAGTGCTAGAGATCCCGGAGGGGTGGGCAATCAGCCCCAGCATTTT
few	TRBV7-9	TRBJ2-3	TRBD2	CASSLRAGDIDTQYF	TGTGCCAGCAGCTTACGAGCGGGAGATATAGATACGCAGTATTTT
many	TRBV3-1	TRBJ2-1	TRBD2	CASSFLAGGLVNEQFF	TGTGCCAGCAGCTTCCTAGCGGGAGGGCTAGTAAATGAGCAGTTCTTC
many	TRBV10-3	TRBJ2-6	-	CAIRKTGDGSGANVLTF	TGTGCCATCAGGAAGACAGGTGACGGGTCTGGGGCCAACGTCCTGACTTTC